Listed here are 2 T cell receptor beta chains from one sample, sequenced in a study of blood T cell repertoires in COVID-19. Sequencing used immunoSEQ multiplex PCR; TCRdb keeps in-frame clones, though not all of them. Among about 180,000 clones, 84% were seen once, and the ten largest hold over 12%. The specimen was PBMCs or T cells enriched from blood (not recorded which). The receptors come from a man aged 50 or older who had recovered from COVID-19.

V is TRBV6-5 and J is TRBJ1-1; TRBD1 matches at 9 bases. This CDR3 has 15 residues. After removal of 6 bases from V and 7 bases from J, the junction contained 12 bases not matched to a gene. CDR1 MNHEY and CDR2 SVGAGI come from the germline V gene. CDR3 nucleotide sequence: TGTGCCAGCAGGGCCGGACAGGGGCCGGGATTTGAAGCTTTCTTT. Translation gives CASRAGQGPGFEAFF.

The count of this clone is one. This chain joins TRBV5-1 and TRBJ2-3, with D uncertain. Germline V gene data show CDR1 as SGHRS and CDR2 as YFSETQ. V was shortened by 0 bases and J by 4 bases, with 9 bases between the two germline ends. This CDR3 has 14 amino acids. The CDR3 here is CASSLESQPDTQYF. In DNA, the CDR3 is TGCGCCAGCAGCTTGGAGTCACAGCCAGATACGCAGTATTTT.